These T cell receptor beta chains were read from a single sample in a study of CD8 T cells in Susac syndrome. TCRdb fed the immunoSEQ multiplex PCR reads into MiXCR, producing one record per CDR3 protein. The sample lists under 200,000 distinct CDR3 sequences; under 95% were seen once. Material: CD4+ T cells from PBMCs. The origin of the receptors is a human donor with Susac syndrome. The CDR3 runs from the conserved cysteine through the conserved F or W. Fields, in order: clone size, V gene, J gene, D gene, CDR3 DNA, CDR3 protein. The D gene is left open where the match is weak. The size field is filled for only some rows; it gives once, few, many or a size class.

abundance: NA; v_gene: TRBV9; j_gene: TRBJ1-1; d_gene: NA; CDR3nt: TGTGCCAGCAGCGTAGGGGGTTTCTTT; CDR3aa: CASSVGGFF
abundance: NA; v_gene: TRBV2; j_gene: TRBJ1-5; d_gene: NA; CDR3nt: TGTGCCAGCAGTGAGAGACAGCTTAATCAGCCCCAGCATTTT; CDR3aa: CASSERQLNQPQHF
abundance: NA; v_gene: TRBV9; j_gene: TRBJ2-3; d_gene: TRBD2; CDR3nt: TGTGCCAGCAGCGACACAGCTAGCGGGGGATGGGTTACGCAGTATTTT; CDR3aa: CASSDTASGGWVTQYF
abundance: NA; v_gene: TRBV19; j_gene: TRBJ2-5; d_gene: NA; CDR3nt: TGTGCCAGTAGTATAGGTCTCCGGGAGACCCAGTACTTC; CDR3aa: CASSIGLRETQYF
abundance: NA; v_gene: TRBV25-1; j_gene: TRBJ2-3; d_gene: NA; CDR3nt: TGTGCCAGCATCCCACCGCAGGGCAGGGCAGGGACAGATACGCAGTATTTT; CDR3aa: CASIPPQGRAGTDTQYF
abundance: NA; v_gene: TRBV12-3/TRBV12-4; j_gene: TRBJ1-6; d_gene: NA; CDR3nt: TGTGCCAGCAGCTCAGGGGCTCGGGCACCCCTCCACTTT; CDR3aa: CASSSGARAPLHF
abundance: NA; v_gene: TRBV14; j_gene: TRBJ2-5; d_gene: TRBD2; CDR3nt: TGTGCCAGCAGCCAAGCAGCGGGGGTAATTGAGACCCAGTACTTC; CDR3aa: CASSQAAGVIETQYF
abundance: NA; v_gene: TRBV5-4; j_gene: TRBJ1-1; d_gene: NA; CDR3nt: TGTGCCAGCAGCTTACCCGTGGCCACTGAAGCTTTCTTT; CDR3aa: CASSLPVATEAFF
abundance: NA; v_gene: TRBV5-8; j_gene: TRBJ1-1; d_gene: NA; CDR3nt: TGTGCCAGCACCCTGAGGAGGGACGCTGAAGCTTTCTTT; CDR3aa: CASTLRRDAEAFF
abundance: NA; v_gene: TRBV14; j_gene: TRBJ2-5; d_gene: NA; CDR3nt: TGTGCCAGCAGCCAAGATATTACAGGGGGGGGACAAGAGACCCAGTACTTC; CDR3aa: CASSQDITGGGQETQYF
abundance: NA; v_gene: TRBV29-1; j_gene: TRBJ2-1; d_gene: NA; CDR3nt: TGCAGCGTTGAACTAATGACAGGTTACAATGAGCAGTTCTTC; CDR3aa: CSVELMTGYNEQFF
abundance: NA; v_gene: TRBV7-7; j_gene: TRBJ2-5; d_gene: TRBD2; CDR3nt: TGTGCCAGCAGCTTTGGCGGGACTAGCCCAAAGACCCAGTACTTC; CDR3aa: CASSFGGTSPKTQYF
abundance: NA; v_gene: TRBV5-4; j_gene: TRBJ2-5; d_gene: NA; CDR3nt: TGTGCCAGCAGATCGGGACTCCAAGAGACCCAGTACTTC; CDR3aa: CASRSGLQETQYF
abundance: once; v_gene: TRBV30; j_gene: TRBJ2-1; d_gene: TRBD2; CDR3nt: TGTGCCTGGAGTACAAGCGGGGCTTACAATGAGCAGTTCTTC; CDR3aa: CAWSTSGAYNEQFF
abundance: NA; v_gene: TRBV5-1; j_gene: TRBJ1-1; d_gene: NA; CDR3nt: TGCGCCAGCAGCTTCTCCGAGACAGTGGAAACTGAAGCTTTCTTT; CDR3aa: CASSFSETVETEAFF
abundance: NA; v_gene: TRBV2; j_gene: TRBJ2-3; d_gene: NA; CDR3nt: TGTGCCAGCAGTTACCTCCTTGAGACCTCTAACGGAGATACGCAGTATTTT; CDR3aa: CASSYLLETSNGDTQYF
abundance: NA; v_gene: TRBV5-5; j_gene: TRBJ2-1; d_gene: TRBD1; CDR3nt: TGTGCCAGCAGCGCGACAGGGAACACCAATGAGCAGTTCTTC; CDR3aa: CASSATGNTNEQFF
abundance: NA; v_gene: TRBV2; j_gene: TRBJ2-7; d_gene: NA; CDR3nt: TGTGCCAGCAGTGTTCAACCTGGCGCGACCTACGAGCAGTACTTC; CDR3aa: CASSVQPGATYEQYF
abundance: NA; v_gene: TRBV5-8; j_gene: TRBJ2-7; d_gene: NA; CDR3nt: TGTGCCAGCAGCTTGTACGGGACGGGAGAGCAGTACTTC; CDR3aa: CASSLYGTGEQYF
abundance: NA; v_gene: TRBV7-2; j_gene: TRBJ2-7; d_gene: TRBD2; CDR3nt: TGTGCCAGCAGCTTAGTTGGCGGGGGGCAATCCTACGAGCAGTACTTC; CDR3aa: CASSLVGGGQSYEQYF